A selection of T cell receptor beta chains follows, all from one sample in a study of cytomegalovirus exposure and HLA in healthy donors. TCRdb's table, derived via immunoSEQ multiplex PCR, lists solely in-frame clones and lacks some. The sample consists of tens of thousands of clones, 70% to 80% of them appearing once. The sequencing sample was made of PBMCs. The receptors originated from a man aged 35 to 55 in good health and CMV-seropositive. The CDR3 runs from the conserved cysteine through the conserved F or W. A D gene is named only where the DNA matches it firmly. Size values are once, few and many counts, or a class for expanded clones, and some rows have none.

CDR3aa,CDR3nt,j_gene,abundance,v_gene,d_gene
CASSSHEGGGAWGNEQFF,TGTGCCAGCAGCTCCCACGAAGGCGGGGGGGCCTGGGGCAATGAGCAGTTCTTC,TRBJ2-1,NA,TRBV7-2,TRBD2
CASSEGPGGGGDTQYF,TGTGCCAGCAGTGAAGGTCCGGGGGGCGGGGGAGATACGCAGTATTTT,TRBJ2-3,once,TRBV6-1,NA
CASSLLAGIGDTQYF,TGTGCCAGCAGTTTATTAGCGGGCATTGGGGATACGCAGTATTTT,TRBJ2-3,NA,TRBV2,TRBD2
CASSPPGGYEQYF,TGTGCCAGCAGCCCCCCAGGGGGATACGAGCAGTACTTC,TRBJ2-7,NA,TRBV9,TRBD1
CASSQSVNTEAFF,TGTGCCAGTAGTCAGTCCGTGAACACTGAAGCTTTCTTT,TRBJ1-1,NA,TRBV19,NA
CAWSALIGGSSSGNTIYF,TGTGCCTGGAGCGCCCTGATTGGGGGCAGCAGCTCTGGAAACACCATATATTTT,TRBJ1-3,NA,TRBV30,NA
CASSERGNSIIAKNIQYF,TGTGCCAGCAGTGAACGGGGAAACTCTATCATAGCCAAAAACATTCAGTACTTC,TRBJ2-4,NA,TRBV6-1,NA
CASSARDNEKLFF,TGTGCCAGCAGCGCTCGGGATAATGAAAAACTGTTTTTT,TRBJ1-4,NA,TRBV9,NA
CASTRDRADQPQHF,TGTGCCAGCACCCGGGACAGGGCCGATCAGCCCCAGCATTTT,TRBJ1-5,NA,TRBV2,TRBD1
CASSYSLGGDGYTF,TGTGCCAGCAGTTACTCTCTGGGGGGGGATGGCTACACCTTC,TRBJ1-2,NA,TRBV6-5,NA
CSARQTPYEQYF,TGCAGCGCGAGACAGACCCCCTACGAGCAGTACTTC,TRBJ2-7,few,TRBV29-1,NA
CASSEAGGTYNEQFF,TGTGCCAGCAGTGAAGCGGGAGGTACTTACAATGAGCAGTTCTTC,TRBJ2-1,many,TRBV6-1,NA
CASSPEVVPNGYTF,TGTGCCAGCAGCCCGGAGGTAGTTCCCAATGGCTACACCTTC,TRBJ1-2,many,TRBV5-8,NA
CASGADRGRGEKLFF,TGTGCCAGCGGCGCCGACAGGGGGAGGGGTGAAAAACTGTTTTTT,TRBJ1-4,NA,TRBV28,TRBD1
CASSSYSDRYSGNTIYF,TGTGCCAGCAGCTCCTACTCTGACAGGTACTCTGGAAACACCATATATTTT,TRBJ1-3,NA,TRBV5-6,NA
CASSLLRDSLLGTEAFF,TGTGCCAGCAGCTTATTGAGGGACAGCTTACTGGGCACTGAAGCTTTCTTT,TRBJ1-1,NA,TRBV7-2,TRBD1
CASSSGGPYNEQFF,TGTGCCAGCAGCTCCGGGGGGCCGTACAATGAGCAGTTCTTC,TRBJ2-1,once,TRBV27,NA
CASSPNRVNTEAFF,TGTGCCAGCAGCCCAAACAGGGTGAACACTGAAGCTTTCTTT,TRBJ1-1,few,TRBV7-9,NA
CASSPGTSGGVQTQYF,TGCGCCAGCAGCCCCGGGACTAGCGGGGGGGTCCAGACCCAGTACTTC,TRBJ2-5,NA,TRBV4-3,TRBD2
CASSGTGPYEQYF,TGTGCCAGCAGCGGGACAGGGCCCTACGAGCAGTACTTC,TRBJ2-7,few,TRBV28,TRBD1
CASSLVSGRAGPYNEQFF,TGTGCCAGCAGCTTAGTTAGCGGGAGGGCCGGACCCTACAATGAGCAGTTCTTC,TRBJ2-1,NA,TRBV11-1,TRBD2
CASSSDRGPNEQFF,TGTGCCAGCAGCTCCGACAGGGGACCCAATGAGCAGTTCTTC,TRBJ2-1,few,TRBV9,TRBD1